A single sample is the source of the 8 T cell receptor beta chains below, sequenced in a study of CXCR3-negative and CXCR3-positive naive CD8 T cells (dated by TCRdb to between 2017 and 2020). Results and caveats for the whole study, not just this receptor: Compared with CXCR3-negative naive cells, CXCR3-positive naive cells had TRB CDR3s with higher hydrophobicity (lower Kidera factor 4), lower energy, and higher strength and volume indices.

The instrument given in TCRdb is NextSeq 550. The Human TCR Profiling Kit (MiLaboratory) was used to prepare UMI-labeled 5' RACE TRB cDNA libraries. TCRdb reprocessed the reads, reporting each CDR3 protein sequence once and no DNA. The sample's clone listing holds around 140,000 distinct CDR3 sequences. The biggest ten clones account for around 0.37% of the sample. Their specific antigens are unknown. The specimen was naive CXCR3+ CD8+ T cells from blood. This specimen's cell subset or site label, per the study, means: CD45RO-CCR7+CD27+CD95- naive CD8+ T cells expressing CXCR3 (TNR3+). These receptors came from a human donor in good health. Some clones in this sample may be carry-over from other donors' samples.

The CDR3 is CASNPGQGAREQFF. The rearrangement joins TRBV7-9 to TRBJ2-1; TCRdb names TRBD1, which stays unverified in the absence of DNA. The CDR3 extends over 14 amino acids. Germline values: CDR1 SEHNR, CDR2 FQNEAQ (reference sequence).

The chain carries TRBV28 and TRBJ1-1; TCRdb's assignment of TRBD1 cannot be checked, as there is no DNA. The CDR3 has 16 residues. Germline CDR1 reads MDHEN; CDR2 reads SYDVKM. This CDR3 reads CASSFPTDSLNTEAFF.

This sequence joins TRBV3-1 and TRBJ2-5; TCRdb designates TRBD1, a call that cannot be tested without DNA. CDR3 length: 16 amino acids. Germline V gives CDR1 LGHDT, CDR2 YNNKEL (reference sequence). CDR3 protein: CASSPTTPPDQETQYF.

This chain links TRBV15 with TRBJ2-7. This CDR3 spans 13 amino acids. Germline CDR1 and CDR2: LNHNV and YYDKDF (reference sequence). The CDR3 spells CATSRVDGYEQYF.

The CDR3 reads CSVEEAGGYTDTQYF. This sequence joins TRBV29-1 and TRBJ2-3; TCRdb's D gene call, TRBD2, goes unchecked for lack of DNA. This CDR3 is built from 15 residues. Germline CDR1 SQVTM, CDR2 ANQGSEA.

CDR3 in amino acids: CASSLKTGSTEAFF. This rearrangement joins TRBV5-1 to TRBJ1-1; no DNA is available, so the TRBD1 call from TCRdb remains unchecked. This CDR3 has 14 amino acids. CDR1 is SGHRS and CDR2 is YFSETQ in the germline V gene.

The J gene is TRBJ1-5, the V gene TRBV29-1. The CDR3 is made up of 12 amino acids. CDR1 is SQVTM and CDR2 is ANQGSEA in the germline V gene. CDR3 protein: CSPGLCGQPQHF. The complete variable domain, with remaining parts taken from reference TRBV29-1 and TRBJ1-5, reads SAVISQKPSRDICQRGTSLTIQCQVDSQVTMMFWYRQQPGQSLTLIATANQGSEATYESGFVIDKFPISRPNLTFSTLTVSNMSPEDSSIYLCSPGLCGQPQHFGDGTRLSIL.

The CDR3: CASGPGFYEQYF. The V and J genes are TRBV4-2 and TRBJ2-7. CDR1 and CDR2 from the germline V gene are LGHNA and YNFKEQ. The CDR3 covers 12 residues.